This is a list of T cell receptor beta chains from one sample in a study of shared clonotypes between healthy human individuals. Sequencing was performed with immunoSEQ multiplex PCR; in TCRdb, only in-frame clones are kept and a portion is missing. Of about 530,000 clones listed, nearly 80% are singletons. The sequencing input was PBMCs. These receptors were taken from a woman aged 40 to 50 in good health. Some clones in this sample may be carry-over from other donors' samples. The CDR3 runs from the conserved cysteine through the conserved F or W. D genes are given only for firm matches. Size is omitted from some rows. Given values are once, few, many or a class for expanded clones.

TGTGCCAGCAGTCCCATTTCGGGGGCGGGAACTGAAGCTTTCTTT | CASSPISGAGTEAFF | TRBV6-6 | NA | TRBJ1-1 | NA
TGTGCCAGCTTGGACAGGGTGGAGTACACTGAAGCTTTCTTT | CASLDRVEYTEAFF | TRBV21-1 | NA | TRBJ1-1 | NA
TGTGCCAGCAGGTCTGGACACTTCAATCAGCCCCAGCATTTT | CASRSGHFNQPQHF | TRBV28 | NA | TRBJ1-5 | NA
TGCGCCAGCAGCCAGGGCCCATCTGGGGCCAACGTCCTGACTTTC | CASSQGPSGANVLTF | TRBV5-1 | NA | TRBJ2-6 | NA
TGTGCCAGCAGTTTTACTCGGAACGGACAGGCGTACTTC | CASSFTRNGQAYF | TRBV6-5 | NA | TRBJ2-7 | TRBD1
TGTGCCAGCAGGGAAAGACAGGGGCCCCCCTACGAGCAGTACTTC | CASRERQGPPYEQYF | TRBV2 | NA | TRBJ2-7 | TRBD1
TGTGCCAGCAGGGACCCCGGGATCTCCTACGAGCAGTACTTC | CASRDPGISYEQYF | TRBV2 | NA | TRBJ2-7 | NA
TGTGCCAGCAGTTTATTTGGTTTGTCTAGCGGGAGCAGGGCCAAAAACATTCAGTACTTC | CASSLFGLSSGSRAKNIQYF | TRBV28 | NA | TRBJ2-4 | TRBD2
TGTGCCAGCGGCACGACAAGTCGCTCCTACAATGAGCAGTTCTTC | CASGTTSRSYNEQFF | TRBV7-3 | NA | TRBJ2-1 | NA
TGTGCCAGCAGAACAACCGGGACAGGGTACATCTTC | CASRTTGTGYIF | TRBV5-4 | NA | TRBJ1-2 | TRBD1
TGTGCCAGCAGCGTAGCTACGGTGGCCGGGGAGCTGTTTTTT | CASSVATVAGELFF | TRBV9 | NA | TRBJ2-2 | NA
TGTGCCAGCAGTGCACCGGGACAGGGTGACAATGAGCAGTTCTTC | CASSAPGQGDNEQFF | TRBV28 | NA | TRBJ2-1 | TRBD1
TGTGCCAGCAGCTTATACTTTTGGTGGCGGGGGGAAGACACCGGGGAGCTGTTTTTT | CASSLYFWWRGEDTGELFF | TRBV7-2 | NA | TRBJ2-2 | TRBD2
TGTGCCAGCAGGGCCGGGACCCTCACCGGGGAGCTGTTTTTT | CASRAGTLTGELFF | TRBV7-7 | NA | TRBJ2-2 | NA
TGTGCCTGGGCGGGGACCCAGAATTCACCCCTCCACTTT | CAWAGTQNSPLHF | TRBV30 | many | TRBJ1-6 | NA
TGTGCCAGCTCACCGGTAACAGCGAACACTGAAGCTTTCTTT | CASSPVTANTEAFF | TRBV18 | few | TRBJ1-1 | NA
TGTGCCAGCTCACCACCGGACAGCCAAGAGACCCAGTACTTC | CASSPPDSQETQYF | TRBV18 | NA | TRBJ2-5 | NA
TGTGCCAGCTCCCCCGGGGTGGCGAGAGGCTACAATGAGCAGTTCTTC | CASSPGVARGYNEQFF | TRBV27 | NA | TRBJ2-1 | NA
TGCGCCAGCAGCCAATTGGCCTCTGGGGCCAACGTCCTGACTTTC | CASSQLASGANVLTF | TRBV4-1 | once | TRBJ2-6 | NA
TGTGCCAGCAGTGACGGTCTAGCGGGTTTAACCGGGGAGCTGTTTTTT | CASSDGLAGLTGELFF | TRBV6-4 | many | TRBJ2-2 | TRBD2
TGTGCCAGTAGTTCTCCGGGACAGGGCCCCCCCTACGAGCAGTACTTC | CASSSPGQGPPYEQYF | TRBV19 | NA | TRBJ2-7 | TRBD1
TGTGCCAGCAGCTTAATGGGTCCGGGAAGCTCCTACAATGAGCAGTTCTTC | CASSLMGPGSSYNEQFF | TRBV7-3 | NA | TRBJ2-1 | NA
TGTGCCAGCAGGCCGTCGTTAGCTACACATTGCACTGAAGCTTTCTTT | CASRPSLATHCTEAFF | TRBV21-1 | NA | TRBJ1-1 | NA
TGTGCCAGTAGTATGAGGTCAGATAGCAATCAGCCCCAGCATTTT | CASSMRSDSNQPQHF | TRBV19 | NA | TRBJ1-5 | NA
TGCGCCAGCAGCCCGAGTCACACTAGCGGGAGCCAACCGTACTTC | CASSPSHTSGSQPYF | TRBV4-1 | many | TRBJ2-7 | TRBD2
TGCAGCGTCCTGGCCGGGACAGGGATGAGGGAGCAGTACTTC | CSVLAGTGMREQYF | TRBV29-1 | NA | TRBJ2-7 | TRBD1
TGTGCCAGCGGGGGGACAGCCAACCAAGAGACCCAGTACTTC | CASGGTANQETQYF | TRBV27 | NA | TRBJ2-5 | NA
TGTGCCAGCAGCGTAGGGGGAAGCACAGATACGCAGTATTTT | CASSVGGSTDTQYF | TRBV9 | once | TRBJ2-3 | NA
TGTGCCAGCAGTGCAAGTACACCTAATCAGCCCCAGCATTTT | CASSASTPNQPQHF | TRBV2 | NA | TRBJ1-5 | NA
TGTGCCAGCAGCCCTCTTAGCAATCAGCCCCAGCATTTT | CASSPLSNQPQHF | TRBV28 | NA | TRBJ1-5 | NA
TGTGCCAGCAGCCAATTCAATGAGCAGTTCTTC | CASSQFNEQFF | TRBV11-2 | few | TRBJ2-1 | NA